These T cell receptor beta chains were read from a single sample in a study of vaccination and CD4 T cells after COVID-19. These receptors lack a known antigen. TCRdb re-called the PCR reads through MiXCR, storing one row per CDR3 protein. The sample lists about 20,000 distinct CDR3 sequences; 80% were seen once. The sequences come from CD4+ T cells from blood, cultured in vitro, collected after SARS-CoV-2 vaccination. The source of these receptors is a human donor who received a COVID-19 vaccine. Each CDR3 is given with its conserved first and last residue. The D gene is left open where the match is weak. Clone size is shown for a subset of rows, as once, few, many or a class of expanded clone.

- | - | TRBJ2-2 | 12 | TRBV7-9 | CASSHPGGELFF | TGTGCCAGCAGCCACCCCGGGGGGGAGCTGTTTTTT
once | - | TRBJ2-2 | 15 | TRBV7-9 | CASSSFYPRAGELFF | TGTGCCAGCAGTTCTTTCTACCCTAGGGCCGGGGAGCTGTTTTTT
- | TRBD1 | TRBJ2-5 | 16 | TRBV24-1 | CATSDPRQGWKETQYF | TGTGCCACCAGTGATCCGCGACAGGGTTGGAAAGAGACCCAGTACTTC
- | - | TRBJ2-3 | 15 | TRBV5-1 | CASSLNSAFTDTQYF | TGCGCCAGCAGCTTGAATAGTGCATTCACAGATACGCAGTATTTT
- | - | TRBJ1-6 | 14 | TRBV6-5 | CASSYQGDHSPLHF | TGTGCCAGCAGTTACCAGGGTGATCATTCACCCCTCCACTTT
once | TRBD1 | TRBJ1-2 | 15 | TRBV19 | CASSIQGQGAAGYTF | TGTGCCAGTAGTATCCAGGGACAGGGGGCGGCTGGCTACACCTTC
- | TRBD1 | TRBJ2-7 | 12 | TRBV20-1 | CSARTGYHEQYF | TGCAGTGCTCGGACAGGGTACCACGAGCAGTACTTC
- | - | TRBJ1-5 | 22 | TRBV21-1 | CASSSPQEFYLRQDHSNQPQHF | TGTGCCAGCAGCTCCCCCCAGGAATTTTATCTCCGACAGGACCATAGCAATCAGCCCCAGCATTTT
- | - | TRBJ1-2 | 14 | TRBV18 | CASSPSLDSYGYTF | TGTGCCAGCTCTCCGTCGCTCGACTCCTATGGCTACACCTTC
- | TRBD1 | TRBJ1-6 | 17 | TRBV20-1 | CSATAPGQRSYNSPLHF | TGCAGTGCTACTGCCCCGGGACAGCGCTCCTATAATTCACCCCTCCACTTT
- | - | TRBJ1-3 | 16 | TRBV6-1 | CASRRTSGTTGNTIYF | TGTGCCAGCAGGCGTACTTCCGGGACTACAGGAAACACCATATATTTT
once | - | TRBJ1-1 | 13 | TRBV29-1 | CSVTQGRDTEAFF | TGCAGTGTGACCCAGGGTCGGGATACTGAAGCTTTCTTT
medium-sized | - | TRBJ2-7 | 15 | TRBV11-3 | CASSLDQGLSYEQYF | TGTGCCAGCAGCTTAGACCAGGGCCTTTCCTACGAGCAGTACTTC
- | - | TRBJ1-1 | 12 | TRBV2 | CASSIGWDGAFF | TGTGCCAGCAGCATCGGATGGGACGGGGCTTTCTTT
- | - | TRBJ1-2 | 11 | TRBV11-2 | CASSYRNGYTF | TGTGCCAGCAGTTACAGAAATGGCTACACCTTC
- | - | TRBJ1-2 | 14 | TRBV15 | CATSRGQRNYGYTF | TGTGCCACCAGCAGAGGTCAAAGAAACTATGGCTACACCTTC
- | TRBD2 | TRBJ2-5 | 13 | TRBV20-1 | CSAPGLEGETQYF | TGCAGTGCGCCGGGACTAGAGGGGGAGACCCAGTACTTC
- | TRBD1 | TRBJ1-2 | 13 | TRBV7-9 | CASSLWTGYGYTF | TGTGCCAGCAGCTTATGGACAGGTTATGGCTACACCTTC
few | - | TRBJ1-2 | 13 | TRBV19 | CASSIQGTYGYTF | TGTGCCAGTAGTATTCAGGGTACCTATGGCTACACCTTC
- | - | TRBJ1-5 | 14 | TRBV7-9 | CASSLGQPSQPQHF | TGTGCCAGCAGCTTAGGACAGCCCAGTCAGCCCCAGCATTTT
- | - | TRBJ2-3 | 16 | TRBV24-1 | CATSDPTGVRTDTQYF | TGTGCCACCAGTGACCCCACGGGGGTTCGCACAGATACGCAGTATTTT
- | - | TRBJ1-1 | 13 | TRBV6-1 | CASRPGQDTEAFF | TGTGCCAGCAGGCCAGGGCAGGACACTGAAGCTTTCTTT
- | TRBD1 | TRBJ2-4 | 16 | TRBV7-9 | CASSFEQGAAGNIQYF | TGTGCCAGCAGCTTCGAACAGGGGGCGGCGGGGAACATTCAGTACTTC
- | - | TRBJ2-7 | 15 | TRBV6-1 | CASSPVGGRVYEQYF | TGTGCCAGCAGTCCGGTTGGAGGGCGGGTGTACGAGCAGTACTTC
- | - | TRBJ1-1 | 15 | TRBV5-1 | CASYDTFSKNTEAFF | TGCGCCAGCTACGATACCTTCTCCAAGAACACTGAAGCTTTCTTT
- | TRBD2 | TRBJ2-3 | 18 | TRBV7-8 | CASSFPTVGGGGADTQYF | TGTGCCAGCAGCTTCCCGACTGTTGGCGGGGGGGGGGCAGATACGCAGTATTTT
- | TRBD1 | TRBJ1-2 | 15 | TRBV19 | CASSMGTEDPYGYTF | TGTGCCAGTAGTATGGGGACAGAAGACCCCTATGGCTACACCTTC
- | TRBD1 | TRBJ1-5 | 17 | TRBV7-9 | CASSLGGTGNSNQPQHF | TGTGCCAGCAGCTTAGGGGGGACAGGGAATAGCAATCAGCCCCAGCATTTT
- | - | TRBJ2-2 | 11 | TRBV30 | CAWSYTGELFF | TGTGCCTGGAGCTACACCGGGGAGCTGTTTTTT
once | TRBD1 | TRBJ1-1 | 15 | TRBV24-1 | CATSDRTGGAGEAFF | TGTGCCACCAGTGATCGGACAGGGGGCGCGGGAGAAGCTTTCTTT
- | TRBD1 | TRBJ2-2 | 16 | TRBV30 | CACTATGTGGTGELFF | TGTGCCTGCACCGCCACCGGGACAGGGGGCACCGGGGAGCTGTTTTTT
- | - | TRBJ1-5 | 16 | TRBV19 | CASSISVRGGGQPQHF | TGTGCCAGTAGTATATCTGTTAGGGGCGGCGGTCAGCCCCAGCATTTT
- | - | TRBJ2-7 | 11 | TRBV30 | CAWTGPNEQYF | TGTGCCTGGACAGGGCCCAACGAGCAGTACTTC
- | TRBD2 | TRBJ2-3 | 16 | TRBV12-3/TRBV12-4 | CASSPKAGGLIDTQYF | TGTGCCAGCAGCCCCAAGGCGGGGGGGCTGATAGATACGCAGTATTTT
- | - | TRBJ1-5 | 15 | TRBV19 | CASSIGLGGNQPQHF | TGTGCCAGTAGTATAGGTCTCGGGGGCAATCAGCCCCAGCATTTT
- | - | TRBJ1-2 | 11 | TRBV25-1 | CASSSLYGYTF | TGTGCCAGCAGTTCACTCTATGGCTACACCTTC
- | TRBD1 | TRBJ1-1 | 13 | TRBV20-1 | CSAYRVRGTEAFF | TGCAGTGCTTACAGGGTCAGGGGGACTGAAGCTTTCTTT
- | TRBD1 | TRBJ2-7 | 14 | TRBV19 | CASSRRQGTYEQYF | TGTGCCAGTAGTAGACGACAGGGCACCTACGAGCAGTACTTC
- | TRBD1 | TRBJ1-5 | 13 | TRBV2 | CASRATGGQPQHF | TGTGCCAGCAGGGCAACAGGGGGACAGCCCCAGCATTTT
- | - | TRBJ1-1 | 16 | TRBV27 | CASSLSGPSVSGEAFF | TGTGCCAGCAGTTTATCGGGCCCATCCGTCAGTGGTGAAGCTTTCTTT
- | - | TRBJ2-5 | 15 | TRBV24-1 | CATSDGRTLQETQYF | TGTGCCACCAGTGATGGGCGGACCCTCCAAGAGACCCAGTACTTC
- | TRBD1 | TRBJ1-2 | 14 | TRBV2 | CASSYGQGSYGYTF | TGTGCCAGCAGCTACGGACAGGGGAGCTATGGCTACACCTTC